These 26 T cell receptor beta chains originate from one sample sequenced in a study of CD8 T cells in Susac syndrome. Reverse transcription of roughly 0.5 to 1 ug RNA used random hexamers. MiXCR, applied by TCRdb to the immunoSEQ multiplex PCR reads, yields one record per CDR3 protein. The sample yields 100,000 to 150,000 distinct CDR3 sequences, around 94% seen once. Sequenced: CD8+ T cells from PBMCs. All receptors come from a human donor with Susac syndrome.

This clonotype was counted at least ten times. J is TRBJ2-7 and V is TRBV7-9, with D possibly matching TRBD1 (5 bases). The V end lost 6 bases, the J end lost 3 bases, and 9 bases lay between the germline ends. Germline CDR1 and CDR2: SEHNR and FQNEAQ (reference sequence). The CDR3 runs to 12 residues. CDR3 in DNA: TGTGCCAGCAGACCGGACAACTACGAGCAGTACTTC. Translation gives CASRPDNYEQYF. Full variable domain (outside the CDR3, taken from reference TRBV7-9 and TRBJ2-7): DTGVSQNPRHKITKRGQNVTFRCDPISEHNRLYWYRQTLGQGPEFLTYFQNEAQLEKSRLLSDRFSAERPKGSFSTLEIQRTEQGDSAMYLCASRPDNYEQYFGPGTRLTVT.

In this sample, this clonotype turned up once. The chain is built from TRBV30 and TRBJ2-1, with D tentatively TRBD2 (5 bases). This CDR3 is built from 15 residues. V lost 1 base and J 5 bases, leaving 15 bases between the germline ends. The V gene's germline CDR1 is GTSNPN and CDR2 SVGIG (reference sequence). The CDR3 reads CAWSAETTTNNEQFF. The CDR3, as DNA: TGTGCCTGGAGTGCCGAGACGACTACCAACAATGAGCAGTTCTTC.

This clonotype has just one count. The chain links TRBV13 to TRBJ1-2; 7 bases are shared with TRBD1. V lost 1 base, J lost 6 bases, and 2 bases stayed unmatched. This CDR3 is 13 amino acids long. CDR1 PRHDT and CDR2 FYEKMQ come from the germline V gene (reference sequence). The DNA of the CDR3 is TGTGCCAGCAGCTTAGCTCAGGGGGATGGCTACACCTTC. It yields the protein CASSLAQGDGYTF.

The table lists this clonotype with a count of one. In DNA form, the CDR3 reads TGCAGCGTTGCCCGGGACAGGGGACAGGGGGCAGGCGACACCTTC. Its translation: CSVARDRGQGAGDTF. The rearrangement links TRBV29-1 to TRBJ1-2, with 12 bases aligning to TRBD1. CDR3 size: 15 residues. The junction had 15 bases not matched to a gene; V was cut back by 4 bases and J by 12 bases. Germline V gene sequence: CDR1 SQVTM, CDR2 ANQGSEA.

This rearrangement joins TRBV13 to TRBJ2-4, with D tentatively TRBD1 (6 bases). The CDR3 spans 14 residues. Trimming took off 5 bases at V and 7 bases at J, with 15 bases between the two ends. CDR1 PRHDT and CDR2 FYEKMQ come from the germline V gene (reference sequence). The DNA of the CDR3 is TGTGCCAGCAGCCCCGCCCCGCAGGGGAACATTCAGTACTTC. It encodes CASSPAPQGNIQYF. Full variable domain (remainder filled in from reference TRBV13 and TRBJ2-4): AAGVIQSPRHLIKEKRETATLKCYPIPRHDTVYWYQQGPGQDPQFLISFYEKMQSDKGSIPDRFSAQQFSDYHSELNMSSLELGDSALYFCASSPAPQGNIQYFGAGTRLSVL.

The chain is built from TRBV2 and TRBJ2-6; tentatively, D is TRBD1 or TRBD2 (5 bases each). The V gene lost 8 bases and the J gene lost 4 bases, with 21 bases spanning the gap. The germline V gene has CDR1 SNHLY and CDR2 FYNNEI. The CDR3 runs to 17 residues. DNA for the CDR3: TGTGCCAGCGGGACCTGGCCTAGAAGTGAAGGGGCCAACGTCCTGACTTTC. It is translated as CASGTWPRSEGANVLTF.

This clonotype was recorded once. The J gene is TRBJ2-7, the V gene TRBV4-3, with D possibly TRBD1 on 5 matching bases. The CDR3 has 15 amino acids. Trimming removed 0 bases from V and 6 bases from J, with 15 bases in between. The germline V gene encodes CDR1 LGHNA and CDR2 YSLEER. The CDR3 region is CASSQDFRQQVEQYF. For the CDR3, the DNA is TGCGCCAGCAGCCAAGATTTCAGACAGCAAGTCGAGCAGTACTTC.

V usage is TRBV28 and J usage is TRBJ2-4; 8 bases map to TRBD1. The V gene's germline CDR1 is MDHEN and CDR2 SYDVKM. This CDR3 has 14 amino acids. V lost 1 base, J lost 4 bases, and 0 bases stayed unmatched. The CDR3 sequence is CASSLYRGKNIQYF. The CDR3 DNA follows: TGTGCCAGCAGTTTATACAGGGGGAAAAACATTCAGTACTTC.

The chain recombines TRBV18 with TRBJ2-2, with D perhaps given as TRBD1 or TRBD2 (6 bases each). Germline values: CDR1 KGHSH, CDR2 LQKENI. V was trimmed by 6 bases and J by 0 bases, leaving 17 bases between them. The CDR3 totals 17 residues. This CDR3 is CASSLHSGAPNTGELFF. CDR3 bases: TGTGCCAGCTCGCTTCACTCGGGGGCCCCGAACACCGGGGAGCTGTTTTTT.

This clonotype was recorded a few times. This chain uses TRBV4-3 with TRBJ2-3, with 13 bases fitting TRBD2. Trimming cost V 2 bases and J 4 bases; bases outside gene matches: 0. This CDR3 contains 15 residues. CDR1 is LGHNA and CDR2 is YSLEER in the germline V gene. CDR3 DNA sequence: TGCGCCAGCAGCCAAACTAGCGGGAGGGCAGATACGCAGTATTTT. Encoded protein: CASSQTSGRADTQYF.

The V and J genes are TRBV29-1 and TRBJ1-1, with D possibly being TRBD1 (6 bases). The CDR3 loop spans 13 amino acids. The V end was cut by 7 bases, the J end by 2 bases, with 14 bases between. In germline, CDR1 is SQVTM, CDR2 ANQGSEA. The CDR3 protein is CSAGQWANTEAFF. In DNA, the CDR3 is TGCAGCGCTGGACAGTGGGCTAACACTGAAGCTTTCTTT.

This sequence joins TRBV7-2 and TRBJ2-1; 8 bases line up with TRBD2. V was pared by 6 bases and J by 6 bases, with 10 bases of the junction left unmatched. The CDR3 runs 15 residues. Germline assignment: CDR1 SGHTA and CDR2 FQGNSA. CDR3 DNA: TGTGCCAGCAGTTCGGGGGGGCCATTTTTCAATGAGCAGTTCTTC. Translating gives CASSSGGPFFNEQFF.

This chain connects TRBV4-2 to TRBJ2-1; TRBD2 matches 10 bases. V trimming: 4 bases; J trimming: 7 bases; junction bases outside the gene matches: 10. The CDR3 is made up of 16 amino acids. CDR1 and CDR2 (germline): LGHNA, YNFKEQ. The DNA for the CDR3 is TGTGCCAGCAGCCTATGGACTAGCGGCAAGACGAATGAGCAGTTCTTC. As protein: CASSLWTSGKTNEQFF.

The chain is built from TRBV4-1 and TRBJ1-2, with D tentatively TRBD1 (5 bases). V lost 1 base to trimming and J lost 8 bases, with 14 bases between them. The germline V gene has CDR1 MGHRA and CDR2 YSYEKL. The CDR3 length is 14 residues. The CDR3 region has the DNA TGCGCCAGCAGCCAAGTCGGGGGGTTGGGGGGCTACACCTTC. Protein: CASSQVGGLGGYTF.

The chain recombines TRBV2 with TRBJ2-1, with 10 nucleotides matching TRBD1. Per germline, CDR1 SNHLY and CDR2 FYNNEI. CDR3 length: 17 amino acids. V was pared by 8 bases and J by 2 bases, with 12 bases of the junction left unmatched. The CDR3 sequence: CASHAGPGTGAYNEQFF. Written as DNA, the CDR3 is TGTGCCAGCCACGCGGGACCCGGGACAGGGGCCTACAATGAGCAGTTCTTC. Filled out from reference TRBV2 and TRBJ2-1, the complete variable domain reads EPEVTQTPSHQVTQMGQEVILRCVPISNHLYFYWYRQILGQKVEFLVSFYNNEISEKSEIFDDQFSVERPDGSNFTLKIRSTKLEDSAMYFCASHAGPGTGAYNEQFFGPGTRLTVL.

The rearrangement joins TRBV4-1 to TRBJ2-7, with 9 bases matching TRBD2. This CDR3 is built from 17 residues. V shed 0 bases and J 2 bases; nucleotides not matched to a gene: 8. CDR1 is MGHRA and CDR2 is YSYEKL in the germline V gene. The CDR3 sequence is CASSQDLGREGTYEQYF. The DNA for the CDR3 is TGCGCCAGCAGCCAAGATTTAGGGCGGGAGGGGACCTACGAGCAGTACTTC.

This chain joins TRBV4-1 and TRBJ1-1; TRBD1 aligns across 8 bases. The ends lost 0 bases at V and 7 bases at J; junction bases unmatched: 4. This CDR3 contains 14 residues. Germline loops: CDR1 MGHRA, CDR2 YSYEKL. CDR3 residues: CASSQEIGTGEAFF. The DNA for the CDR3 is TGCGCCAGCAGCCAAGAGATTGGGACAGGTGAAGCTTTCTTT.

V gene TRBV30 combines with J gene TRBJ2-1; 7 bases align to TRBD2. This CDR3 is 15 amino acids long. CDR1 and CDR2 (germline): GTSNPN, SVGIG (reference sequence). V gave up 0 bases and J gave up 4 bases; unmatched junction bases: 6. Here the CDR3 DNA reads TGTGCCTGGAGTGTTGGGCTAGCGGATTACAATGAGCAGTTCTTC. Translating gives CAWSVGLADYNEQFF.

V usage is TRBV9 and J usage is TRBJ2-7; either TRBD1 or TRBD2 may supply D (5 bases each). The CDR3 has 14 amino acids. The germline V gene has CDR1 SGDLS and CDR2 YYNGEE. V was cut by 0 bases and J by 0 bases, with 7 bases left in between. CDR3 sequence reads: CASSVDGGSYEQYF. Here the CDR3 DNA reads TGTGCCAGCAGCGTAGATGGGGGCTCCTACGAGCAGTACTTC.

The CDR3 spells CASSESSGGALTGELFF. The CDR3 DNA reads TGTGCCAGCAGTGAATCCAGCGGGGGGGCCCTCACCGGGGAGCTGTTTTTT. This chain connects TRBV25-1 to TRBJ2-2; 10 bases agree with TRBD2. V dropped 1 base and J dropped 4; count of bases not matched to a gene: 6. Germline V CDR1 and CDR2: MGHDK, SYGVNS. This CDR3 has 17 amino acids.

The chain employs TRBV30 and TRBJ2-7; 7 nucleotides line up with TRBD2. This CDR3 has 17 amino acids. With V trimmed by 0 bases and J by 3 bases, 14 bases remained unmatched. In germline, CDR1 is GTSNPN, CDR2 SVGIG (reference sequence). The CDR3 loop reads CAWSVPPGGGTFYEQYF. The DNA for the CDR3 is TGTGCCTGGAGTGTACCCCCGGGGGGAGGGACGTTCTACGAGCAGTACTTC.

The CDR3: CASSPPGQGAGAKNIQYF. The CDR3 bases are TGTGCCAGCAGCCCGCCGGGACAGGGGGCAGGGGCCAAAAACATTCAGTACTTC. This chain connects TRBV7-3 to TRBJ2-4, with 12 bases lining up with TRBD1. Germline V gives CDR1 SGHTA, CDR2 FQGTGA. This CDR3 has 18 amino acids. V was clipped by 5 bases and J by 1 base; unmatched bases: 9.

V is TRBV15 and J is TRBJ1-2, with D possibly matching TRBD1 (6 bases). The CDR3 length is 17 residues. The germline V gene has CDR1 LNHNV and CDR2 YYDKDF (reference sequence). The V end was cut by 1 base, the J end by 4 bases, with 19 bases between. CDR3 in DNA: TGTGCCACCAGCAGAGTGTTGGAGAGGGGGGATGGCTATGGCTACACCTTC. Its translation: CATSRVLERGDGYGYTF. Together with reference TRBV15 and TRBJ1-2, the CDR3 gives the full variable domain: DAMVIQNPRYQVTQFGKPVTLSCSQTLNHNVMYWYQQKSSQAPKLLFHYYDKDFNNEADTPDNFQSRRPNTSFCFLDIRSPGLGDTAMYLCATSRVLERGDGYGYTFGSGTRLTVV.

V and J are TRBV6-1 and TRBJ1-2; D call uncertain. The CDR3 length is 14 residues. The V gene's germline CDR1 is MNHNS and CDR2 SASEGT. V was shortened by 1 base and J by 6 bases, with 12 bases between the two germline ends. In DNA, the CDR3 is TGTGCCAGCAGTGAAGGTGGAGGGCAGGATGGCTACACCTTC. The encoded protein is CASSEGGGQDGYTF.

The genes are TRBV12-3 or TRBV12-4 and TRBJ2-7; D unresolved. V was cut by 2 bases and J by 5 bases, with 4 bases left in between. The CDR3 spans 11 residues. CDR3 amino acids: CASSLSHEQYF. CDR3 in DNA: TGTGCCAGCAGTTTATCCCACGAGCAGTACTTC.

J is TRBJ2-3 and V is TRBV12-3 or TRBV12-4, with 7 bases identical to TRBD2. V trimming: 3 bases; J trimming: 6 bases; junction bases outside the gene matches: 0. The CDR3 is 12 residues long. The CDR3: CASSFGRDTQYF. CDR3 nucleotides: TGTGCCAGCAGTTTCGGGAGGGATACGCAGTATTTT.